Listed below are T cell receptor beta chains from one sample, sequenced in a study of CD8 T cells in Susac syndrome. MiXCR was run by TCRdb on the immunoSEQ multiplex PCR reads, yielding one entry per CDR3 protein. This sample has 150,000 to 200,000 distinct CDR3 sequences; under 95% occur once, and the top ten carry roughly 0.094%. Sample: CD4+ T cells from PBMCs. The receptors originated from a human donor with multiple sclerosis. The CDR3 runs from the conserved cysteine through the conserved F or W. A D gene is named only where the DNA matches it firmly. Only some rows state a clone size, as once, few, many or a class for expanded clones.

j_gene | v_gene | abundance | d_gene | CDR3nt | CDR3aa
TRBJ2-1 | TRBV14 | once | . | TGTGCCAGCAGCCTCGGTCCCTACAATGAGCAGTTCTTC | CASSLGPYNEQFF
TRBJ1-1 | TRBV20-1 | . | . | TGCAGTGCTGGGGCTCCCCACACTGAAGCTTTCTTT | CSAGAPHTEAFF
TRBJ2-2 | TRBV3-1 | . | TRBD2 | TGTGCCAGCAGCCGACCTGGGACTAGCGGGAACACCGGGGAGCTGTTTTTT | CASSRPGTSGNTGELFF
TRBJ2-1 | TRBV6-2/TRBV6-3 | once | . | TGTGCCAGCCGCCCAGGTGGCGGTAACTACAATGAGCAGTTCTTC | CASRPGGGNYNEQFF
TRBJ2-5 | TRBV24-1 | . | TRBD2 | TGTGCCACCAGTGATTGGTTCGCGGGAGGGCATATTAAGGAGACCCAGTACTTC | CATSDWFAGGHIKETQYF
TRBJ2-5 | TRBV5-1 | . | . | TGCGCCAGCAGCCCGGGGACCTCCCGACAGACCCAGTACTTC | CASSPGTSRQTQYF
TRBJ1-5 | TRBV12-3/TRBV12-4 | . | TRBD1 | TGTGCCAGCAGCCCGGGACAGGGGCAGGATCAGCCCCAGCATTTT | CASSPGQGQDQPQHF
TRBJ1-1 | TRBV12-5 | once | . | TGTGCTAGTGTTTTGGTACTGGGGGGGAAAACTGAAGCTTTCTTT | CASVLVLGGKTEAFF
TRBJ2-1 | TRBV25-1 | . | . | TGTGCCAGCAGAAATTACAATGAGCAGTTCTTC | CASRNYNEQFF
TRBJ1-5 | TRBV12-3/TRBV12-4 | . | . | TGTGCCAGCAGCCTCCAAACCGGGGGGCCTCAGCCCCAGCATTTT | CASSLQTGGPQPQHF
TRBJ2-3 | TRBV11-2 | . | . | TGTGCCAGCAGCTTAGAAGTCGGCCCAGCAGATACGCAGTATTTT | CASSLEVGPADTQYF
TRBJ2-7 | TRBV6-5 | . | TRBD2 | TGTGCCAGCAGTTATAAGGCTAGCGGAAAGTACGAGCAGTACTTC | CASSYKASGKYEQYF
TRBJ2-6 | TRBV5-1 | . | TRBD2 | TGCGCCAGCAGCTCTGGCGGGGGATCTGGGGCCAACGTCCTGACTTTC | CASSSGGGSGANVLTF
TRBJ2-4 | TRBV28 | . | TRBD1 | TGTGCCAGCAGTTTATGGGGACAGGGGGCCAAAAACATTCAGTACTTC | CASSLWGQGAKNIQYF
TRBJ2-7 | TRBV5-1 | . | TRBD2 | TGCGCCAGCAGCTTGAACGGGGCGGGAGGCCGCTCCTACGAGCAGTACTTC | CASSLNGAGGRSYEQYF
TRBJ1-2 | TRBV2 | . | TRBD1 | TGTGCCAGCAGGGATTGGACAGGGGGACCTCCTAACTATGGCTACACCTTC | CASRDWTGGPPNYGYTF